The rows below give T cell receptor beta chains drawn from one sample of a study of control samples from healthy donors and cancer patients. The method was immunoSEQ multiplex PCR; TCRdb's version includes in-frame clones alone and lacks a portion of them. The sample lists around 19,000 clones, 85% to 90% occurring once. The sequenced sample was PBMCs. The receptors here all came from a woman between 55 and 75 years old with head and neck cancer. Each CDR3 is given with its conserved first and last residue. D genes are given only for firm matches. Not all rows give a size; the values are once, few, many and, for expanded clones, a class.

cdr3_aa: CASSLSYRYNEQFF; cdr3_nt: TGTGCCAGCAGTTTATCGTACCGGTACAATGAGCAGTTCTTC; j_call: TRBJ2-1; v_call: TRBV27; d_call: .; clone_size: .
cdr3_aa: CASSLRGQHNEKLFF; cdr3_nt: TGTGCCAGCAGTTTACGGGGACAGCATAATGAAAAACTGTTTTTT; j_call: TRBJ1-4; v_call: TRBV28; d_call: TRBD1; clone_size: .
cdr3_aa: CASSPYLGEQYF; cdr3_nt: TGCGCCAGCAGCCCCTATTTGGGCGAGCAGTACTTC; j_call: TRBJ2-7; v_call: TRBV4-1; d_call: .; clone_size: .
cdr3_aa: CASSYSEINLNTEAFF; cdr3_nt: TGTGCCAGCAGTTACTCTGAGATAAATTTGAACACTGAAGCTTTCTTT; j_call: TRBJ1-1; v_call: TRBV6-5; d_call: .; clone_size: .
cdr3_aa: CASSPRPGQGASGANVLTF; cdr3_nt: TGTGCCAGCAGCCCCCGTCCGGGACAGGGGGCCTCTGGGGCCAACGTCCTGACTTTC; j_call: TRBJ2-6; v_call: TRBV7-9; d_call: TRBD1; clone_size: .
cdr3_aa: CAWNWGNQPQHF; cdr3_nt: TGTGCCTGGAACTGGGGGAATCAGCCCCAGCATTTT; j_call: TRBJ1-5; v_call: TRBV30; d_call: .; clone_size: .
cdr3_aa: CASSDQGAGANVLTF; cdr3_nt: TGTGCCAGCAGTGACCAGGGGGCTGGGGCCAACGTCCTGACTTTC; j_call: TRBJ2-6; v_call: TRBV6-4; d_call: TRBD1; clone_size: few
cdr3_aa: CASSPQLRIYEQYF; cdr3_nt: TGTGCCAGCAGCCCTCAATTGCGGATTTACGAGCAGTACTTC; j_call: TRBJ2-7; v_call: TRBV2; d_call: .; clone_size: .
cdr3_aa: CASSPASGNTNEQFF; cdr3_nt: TGTGCCAGCTCACCCGCTAGCGGGAATACCAATGAGCAGTTCTTC; j_call: TRBJ2-1; v_call: TRBV18; d_call: TRBD2; clone_size: .
cdr3_aa: CASRPGRETSEQYF; cdr3_nt: TGTGCCAGTAGGCCGGGACGGGAAACATCCGAGCAGTACTTC; j_call: TRBJ2-7; v_call: TRBV19; d_call: .; clone_size: .
cdr3_aa: CASTLPGDRGATNEKLFF; cdr3_nt: TGTGCCAGCACACTACCGGGGGACAGGGGTGCAACTAATGAAAAACTGTTTTTT; j_call: TRBJ1-4; v_call: TRBV7-9; d_call: TRBD1; clone_size: .
cdr3_aa: CASSLAGPSRNGYTF; cdr3_nt: TGTGCCAGCAGCTTAGCAGGTCCGTCGAGGAATGGCTACACCTTC; j_call: TRBJ1-2; v_call: TRBV7-2; d_call: .; clone_size: .
cdr3_aa: CASSLRYNEQFF; cdr3_nt: TGCGCCAGCAGTCTCCGCTACAATGAGCAGTTCTTC; j_call: TRBJ2-1; v_call: TRBV5-1; d_call: .; clone_size: .
cdr3_aa: CASSPQAGSYEQYF; cdr3_nt: TGTGCCAGCAGCCCTCAGGCGGGGTCCTACGAGCAGTACTTC; j_call: TRBJ2-7; v_call: TRBV7-2; d_call: .; clone_size: .
cdr3_aa: CASSPTVSYNEQFF; cdr3_nt: TGTGCCAGCAGTCCGACGGTGTCCTACAATGAGCAGTTCTTC; j_call: TRBJ2-1; v_call: TRBV9; d_call: .; clone_size: .
cdr3_aa: CASSPGLAGGHEQYF; cdr3_nt: TGTGCCAGCTCACCGGGACTAGCGGGAGGTCACGAGCAGTACTTC; j_call: TRBJ2-7; v_call: TRBV18; d_call: TRBD2; clone_size: .
cdr3_aa: CASSGTGTAQPQHF; cdr3_nt: TGTGCCAGCTCCGGGACAGGGACAGCTCAGCCCCAGCATTTT; j_call: TRBJ1-5; v_call: TRBV18; d_call: TRBD1; clone_size: few
cdr3_aa: CASSPQGTEQFF; cdr3_nt: TGTGCCAGCAGTCCGCAGGGGACTGAGCAGTTCTTC; j_call: TRBJ2-1; v_call: TRBV27; d_call: .; clone_size: once
cdr3_aa: CASSLWGRGQETQYF; cdr3_nt: TGTGCCAGCAGTTTATGGGGCAGGGGCCAAGAGACCCAGTACTTC; j_call: TRBJ2-5; v_call: TRBV28; d_call: .; clone_size: .
cdr3_aa: CASTGLEGKLFF; cdr3_nt: TGTGCCAGCACCGGGCTCGAGGGAAAACTGTTTTTT; j_call: TRBJ1-4; v_call: TRBV2; d_call: .; clone_size: .
cdr3_aa: CASSESGGLSDTQYF; cdr3_nt: TGTGCCAGCAGTGAATCGGGGGGTTTATCAGATACGCAGTATTTT; j_call: TRBJ2-3; v_call: TRBV25-1; d_call: TRBD2; clone_size: .
cdr3_aa: CAWSLVGNTYYSPLHF; cdr3_nt: TGTGCCTGGAGCTTAGTTGGAAACACCTACTATTCACCCCTCCACTTT; j_call: TRBJ1-6; v_call: TRBV30; d_call: .; clone_size: .
cdr3_aa: CASSSRALREAFF; cdr3_nt: TGTGCCAGCAGTTCCAGGGCCCTTAGGGAAGCTTTCTTT; j_call: TRBJ1-1; v_call: TRBV7-9; d_call: .; clone_size: once
cdr3_aa: CASSRRSSYNEQFF; cdr3_nt: TGTGCCAGTAGTAGGCGGAGCTCCTACAATGAGCAGTTCTTC; j_call: TRBJ2-1; v_call: TRBV19; d_call: .; clone_size: .
cdr3_aa: CASSDPDRDRAIIAKNIQYF; cdr3_nt: TGTGCCAGCAGTGACCCCGACCGGGACAGGGCGATCATAGCCAAAAACATTCAGTACTTC; j_call: TRBJ2-4; v_call: TRBV6-1; d_call: TRBD1; clone_size: .
cdr3_aa: CATSENLVSSYNEQFF; cdr3_nt: TGTGCCACCAGCGAAAATTTAGTCAGCTCCTACAATGAGCAGTTCTTC; j_call: TRBJ2-1; v_call: TRBV15; d_call: .; clone_size: .
cdr3_aa: CASRGGQGNTEAFF; cdr3_nt: TGTGCCAGCCGGGGGGGACAGGGGAACACTGAAGCTTTCTTT; j_call: TRBJ1-1; v_call: TRBV7-9; d_call: TRBD1; clone_size: .
cdr3_aa: CASHPAGDTGELFF; cdr3_nt: TGTGCCAGCCATCCAGCGGGAGATACCGGGGAGCTGTTTTTT; j_call: TRBJ2-2; v_call: TRBV10-3; d_call: TRBD2; clone_size: .
cdr3_aa: CASSRTGPSGNTIYF; cdr3_nt: TGTGCCAGCAGCCGGACAGGGCCCTCTGGAAACACCATATATTTT; j_call: TRBJ1-3; v_call: TRBV13; d_call: TRBD1; clone_size: .
cdr3_aa: CASSYQLAGGHSGANVLTF; cdr3_nt: TGTGCCAGCAGTTATCAGTTAGCGGGGGGACACTCTGGGGCCAACGTCCTGACTTTC; j_call: TRBJ2-6; v_call: TRBV6-2/TRBV6-3; d_call: TRBD2; clone_size: .
cdr3_aa: CASSQDRAADTQYF; cdr3_nt: TGTGCCAGCAGCCAAGATAGGGCCGCAGATACGCAGTATTTT; j_call: TRBJ2-3; v_call: TRBV14; d_call: .; clone_size: .
cdr3_aa: CASSPRSRDRPYNEQFF; cdr3_nt: TGTGCCAGCAGTCCACGGTCCCGGGACAGACCTTACAATGAGCAGTTCTTC; j_call: TRBJ2-1; v_call: TRBV28; d_call: TRBD1; clone_size: .